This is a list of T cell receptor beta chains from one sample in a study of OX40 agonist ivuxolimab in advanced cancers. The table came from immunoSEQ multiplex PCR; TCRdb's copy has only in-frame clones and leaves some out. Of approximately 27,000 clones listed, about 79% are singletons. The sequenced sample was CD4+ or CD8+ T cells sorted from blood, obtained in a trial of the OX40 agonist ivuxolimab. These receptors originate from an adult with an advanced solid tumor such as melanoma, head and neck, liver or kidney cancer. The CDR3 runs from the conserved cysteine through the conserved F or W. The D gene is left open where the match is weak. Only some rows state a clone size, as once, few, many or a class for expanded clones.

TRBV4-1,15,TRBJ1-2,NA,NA,CASSQEEGIGYGYTF,TGCGCCAGCAGCCAAGAAGAGGGGATCGGCTATGGCTACACCTTC
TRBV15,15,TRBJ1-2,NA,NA,CATSRDHRQLSPDSF,TGTGCCACCAGCAGAGATCATCGACAGCTATCCCCAGATTCCTTC
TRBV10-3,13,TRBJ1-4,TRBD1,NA,CAISSTGSEKLFF,TGTGCCATCAGCTCGACAGGGTCGGAAAAACTGTTTTTT
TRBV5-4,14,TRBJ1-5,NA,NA,CASSLGLSNQPQHF,TGTGCCAGCAGCTTGGGCCTTAGCAATCAGCCCCAGCATTTT
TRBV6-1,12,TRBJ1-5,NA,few,CASSEYDQPQHF,TGTGCCAGCAGTGAATATGATCAGCCCCAGCATTTT
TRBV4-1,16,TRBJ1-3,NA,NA,CASSQEGSGTGNTIYF,TGCGCCAGCAGCCAAGAGGGTTCGGGCACCGGAAACACCATATATTTT
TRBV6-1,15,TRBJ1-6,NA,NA,CASSTVHPNNSPLHF,TGTGCCAGCAGCACCGTACATCCGAATAATTCACCCCTCCACTTT
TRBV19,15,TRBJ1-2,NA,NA,CASTLDSQTNYGYTF,TGTGCCAGTACCTTGGACAGTCAAACTAACTATGGCTACACCTTC
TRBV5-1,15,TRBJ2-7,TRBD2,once,CASSWTSGGTYEQYF,TGCGCCAGCAGCTGGACTAGCGGGGGCACCTACGAGCAGTACTTC
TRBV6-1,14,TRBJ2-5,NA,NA,CATDRFRLVETQYF,TGTGCCACCGACAGGTTCCGACTAGTGGAGACCCAGTACTTC
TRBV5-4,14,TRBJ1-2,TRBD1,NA,CASSLPTGDYGYTF,TGTGCCAGCAGCTTACCGACAGGGGACTATGGCTACACCTTC
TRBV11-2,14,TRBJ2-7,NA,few,CASSLGRGGYEQYF,TGTGCCAGCAGCTTAGGCAGGGGCGGGTACGAGCAGTACTTC
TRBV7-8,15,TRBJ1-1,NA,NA,CASSLSTGGRTEAFF,TGTGCCAGCAGCTTAAGTACGGGGGGGCGGACTGAAGCTTTCTTT
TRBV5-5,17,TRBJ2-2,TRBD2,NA,CASSDNPRGGATGELFF,TGTGCCAGCAGCGACAACCCCCGGGGGGGGGCGACCGGGGAGCTGTTTTTT
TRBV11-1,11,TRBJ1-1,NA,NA,CASSLDTEAFF,TGTGCCAGCAGCTTAGATACTGAAGCTTTCTTT
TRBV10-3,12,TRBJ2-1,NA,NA,CAISLLGNEQFF,TGTGCCATCAGTCTGCTAGGCAATGAGCAGTTCTTC
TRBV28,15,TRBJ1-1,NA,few,CASSLFNGGNTEAFF,TGTGCCAGCAGTTTATTCAACGGGGGGAACACTGAAGCTTTCTTT
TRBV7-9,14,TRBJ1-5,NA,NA,CASSLDGGYQPQHF,TGTGCCAGCAGCTTAGACGGGGGCTACCAGCCCCAGCATTTT
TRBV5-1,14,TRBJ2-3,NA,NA,CASSLSGITDTQYF,TGCGCCAGCAGCTTGTCGGGGATCACAGATACGCAGTATTTT
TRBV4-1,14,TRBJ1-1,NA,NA,CASSQPSTGTEAFF,TGCGCCAGCAGCCAACCATCTACAGGCACTGAAGCTTTCTTT
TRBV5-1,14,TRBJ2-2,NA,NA,CASTEFLDTGELFF,TGCGCCAGCACAGAGTTTCTGGACACCGGGGAGCTGTTTTTT
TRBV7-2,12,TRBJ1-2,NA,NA,CASSLTNYGYTF,TGTGCCAGCAGCTTAACAAACTATGGCTACACCTTC
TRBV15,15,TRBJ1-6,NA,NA,CATSRDWGDNSPLHF,TGTGCCACCAGCAGAGATTGGGGCGATAATTCACCCCTCCACTTT
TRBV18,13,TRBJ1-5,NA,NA,CASSRADYQPQHF,TGTGCCAGCTCCCGAGCCGATTATCAGCCCCAGCATTTT
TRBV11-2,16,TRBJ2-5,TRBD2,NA,CASSLGTSGEGETQYF,TGTGCCAGCAGCTTAGGGACTAGCGGGGAGGGGGAGACCCAGTACTTC
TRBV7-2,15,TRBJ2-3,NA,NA,CASSLNPRRTDTQYF,TGTGCCAGCAGCTTAAACCCCCGGCGCACAGATACGCAGTATTTT
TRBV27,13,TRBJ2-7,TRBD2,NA,CASRLRERYEQYF,TGTGCCAGCCGCCTGCGGGAGAGGTACGAGCAGTACTTC
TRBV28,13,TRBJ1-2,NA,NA,CASSSDFNYGYTF,TGTGCCAGCAGTAGCGATTTTAACTATGGCTACACCTTC